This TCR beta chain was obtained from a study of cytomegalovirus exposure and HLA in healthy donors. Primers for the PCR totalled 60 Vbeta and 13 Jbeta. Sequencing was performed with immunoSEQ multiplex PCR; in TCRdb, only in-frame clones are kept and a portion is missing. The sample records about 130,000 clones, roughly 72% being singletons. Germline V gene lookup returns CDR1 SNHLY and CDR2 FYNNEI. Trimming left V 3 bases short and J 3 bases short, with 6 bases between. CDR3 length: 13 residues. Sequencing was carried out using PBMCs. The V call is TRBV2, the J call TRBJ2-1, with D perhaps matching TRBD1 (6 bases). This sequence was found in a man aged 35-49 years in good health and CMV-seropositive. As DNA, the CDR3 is TGTGCCAGCAGTGAGGGACACTACAATGAGCAGTTCTTC. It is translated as CASSEGHYNEQFF.